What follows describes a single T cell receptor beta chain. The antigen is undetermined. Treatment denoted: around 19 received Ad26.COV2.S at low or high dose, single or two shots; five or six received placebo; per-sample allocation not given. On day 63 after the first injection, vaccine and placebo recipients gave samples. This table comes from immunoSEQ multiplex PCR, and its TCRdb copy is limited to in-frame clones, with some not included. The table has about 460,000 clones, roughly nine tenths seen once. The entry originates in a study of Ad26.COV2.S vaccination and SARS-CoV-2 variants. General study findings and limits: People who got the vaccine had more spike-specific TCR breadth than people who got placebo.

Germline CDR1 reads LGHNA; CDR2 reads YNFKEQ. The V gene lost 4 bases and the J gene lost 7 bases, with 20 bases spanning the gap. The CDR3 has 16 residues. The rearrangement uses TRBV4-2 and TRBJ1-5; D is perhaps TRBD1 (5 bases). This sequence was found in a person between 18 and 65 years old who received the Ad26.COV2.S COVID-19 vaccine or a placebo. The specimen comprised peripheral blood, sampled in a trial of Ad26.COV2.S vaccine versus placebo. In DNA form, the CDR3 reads TGTGCCAGCAGCCCTCTTAATTCAGGGTCTGACCAGCCCCAGCATTTT. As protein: CASSPLNSGSDQPQHF.